The 25 T cell receptor beta chains below were found in one sample sequenced in a study of blood T cell repertoires in COVID-19. Libraries were prepared by immunoSEQ multiplex PCR; TCRdb keeps only in-frame clonotypes and omits some of them. The table shows about 480,000 clones, with 80% to 90% occurring only once. Input material: peripheral blood. Source of these receptors: a man younger than 30 with COVID-19, enrolled during active disease.

The CDR3 protein is CSALRAGGSYEQYF. The CDR3 bases are TGCAGCGCTTTAAGAGCGGGAGGCTCCTACGAGCAGTACTTC. The chain uses TRBV29-1 and TRBJ2-7; 9 positions match TRBD2. Germline CDR1 and CDR2: SQVTM and ANQGSEA. Losses at the gene ends were 7 bases for V and 0 bases for J; bases not matched to a gene: 7. This CDR3 is built from 14 residues.

This clone was recorded once. V usage is TRBV5-1 and J usage is TRBJ1-2; D is possibly TRBD1 (6 bases). The V gene's germline CDR1 is SGHRS and CDR2 YFSETQ. CDR3 length equals 15 residues. Trimming left V 0 bases short and J 1 base short, with 10 bases between. The CDR3 spells CASSLAAGVNYGYTF. Here the CDR3 DNA reads TGCGCCAGCAGCTTGGCTGCAGGGGTTAACTATGGCTACACCTTC.

V gene TRBV6-5 combines with J gene TRBJ1-4; D may be TRBD1 (6 bases). Trimming removed 7 bases from V and 7 bases from J, with 16 bases in between. Germline assignment: CDR1 MNHEY and CDR2 SVGAGI. CDR3 length: 14 amino acids. The CDR3 reads CASTKQGGAEKLFF. The CDR3, as DNA: TGTGCCAGCACAAAACAGGGTGGGGCTGAAAAACTGTTTTTT.

The CDR3 region is CASSPPGTSGPYQYF. For the CDR3, the DNA is TGTGCCAGCAGCCCCCCAGGGACTAGCGGGCCGTACCAGTACTTC. The chain combines TRBV7-9 with TRBJ2-5; 12 bases agree with TRBD2. Germline V gene data show CDR1 as SEHNR and CDR2 as FQNEAQ (reference sequence). The CDR3 loop spans 15 amino acids. Trimming took 5 bases from V and 10 from J; bases not matched to a gene: 11.

V gene TRBV21-1 combines with J gene TRBJ2-1; whether TRBD1, the table's D call, matches the DNA was not checked. TRBV21-1 is noted as a pseudogene. This CDR3 contains 17 residues. CDR3 loop: CASSTSKDRGFGNEQFF. In DNA form, the CDR3 reads TGTGCCAGCAGCACCTCGAAGGACAGGGGCTTCGGCAATGAGCAGTTCTTC.

The chain combines TRBV2 with TRBJ2-5; 7 nucleotides agree with TRBD2. The V segment lost 7 bases and the J segment 3 bases; nucleotides outside the gene matches: 8. Germline V gene lookup returns CDR1 SNHLY and CDR2 FYNNEI. The CDR3 covers 14 residues. CDR3 region: CASKTHAGEETQYF. CDR3 sequence (DNA): TGTGCCAGCAAAACTCATGCGGGGGAAGAGACCCAGTACTTC.

The DNA for the CDR3 is TGTGCCAGCAGCTTAGACGTGGTGGGGAGATTCAATGAGCAGTTCTTC. It codes for CASSLDVVGRFNEQFF. This chain connects TRBV13 to TRBJ2-1, with D maybe TRBD2 (5 bases). V was cut by 1 base and J by 6 bases, with 16 bases left in between. CDR1 is PRHDT and CDR2 is FYEKMQ in the germline V gene (reference sequence). This CDR3 has 16 residues.

Worth noting for this clone: The junction differs from germline at one of its ends, possibly a read error. The rearrangement links TRBV7-6 to TRBJ1-2; TRBD1 agrees at 7 bases. The CDR3 covers 12 residues. CDR1 and CDR2 (germline): SGHVS, FNYEAQ. The CDR3 loop is CASSSTGAFGLF. The CDR3 nucleotides read TGTGCCAGCAGCTCAACAGGGGCCTTCGGCCTATTC.

CDR3 nucleotide sequence: TGTGCCAGCAGTCCGGGGAGCGGGGTTCAAGAGACCCAGTACTTC. It specifies CASSPGSGVQETQYF. V gene TRBV11-1 combines with J gene TRBJ2-5; 7 bases are shared with TRBD2. The CDR3 has 15 amino acids. The trim removed 6 bases at V and 2 bases at J, leaving 9 bases unmatched. Germline CDR1 SGHAT, CDR2 FQDESV (reference sequence).

The chain recombines TRBV5-6 with TRBJ1-5; D is unclear. Germline CDR1 is SGHDT and CDR2 is YYEEEE. V was pared by 4 bases and J by 5 bases, with 13 bases between. The CDR3 length is 14 residues. The CDR3: CASSLFGPDQPQHF. In DNA form, the CDR3 reads TGTGCCAGCAGCCTTTTTGGGCCAGATCAGCCCCAGCATTTT.

In its sample, this clone was seen a few times. This rearrangement joins TRBV30 to TRBJ2-1; tentative D call: TRBD2 (6 bases). Trimming removed 3 bases from V and 2 bases from J, with 11 bases in between. Germline V lookup: CDR1 GTSNPN, CDR2 SVGIG (reference sequence). There are 14 residues in the CDR3. The CDR3 DNA follows: TGTGCCTGGAGCGGCGGGGTAACCTACAATGAGCAGTTCTTC. It translates to CAWSGGVTYNEQFF.

The rearrangement joins TRBV19 to TRBJ2-3; 7 positions agree with TRBD2. The CDR3 is made up of 15 amino acids. Germline CDR1 reads LNHDA; CDR2 reads SQIVND (reference sequence). With V trimmed by 8 bases and J by 4 bases, 12 bases remained unmatched. In DNA form, the CDR3 reads TGTGCCAGTTGGGGAGGGCCGGCCGGCCCAGATACGCAGTATTTT. Its translation is CASWGGPAGPDTQYF.

This rearrangement joins TRBV19 to TRBJ2-1; 7 bases align to TRBD2. J was trimmed by 4 bases and V by 5 bases; bases with no gene match: 5. The CDR3 is 14 residues long. Germline V gene data show CDR1 as LNHDA and CDR2 as SQIVND (reference sequence). The CDR3 protein is CASSLGLDYNEQFF. Written as DNA, the CDR3 is TGTGCCAGTAGTCTCGGACTAGATTACAATGAGCAGTTCTTC.

The rearrangement links TRBV4-1 to TRBJ2-5; D perhaps matches TRBD2 (6 bases). Germline lookup yields CDR1 MGHRA and CDR2 YSYEKL. The CDR3 is 15 amino acids. V shed 2 bases and J shed 2 bases, with 12 bases lying between them. CDR3 coding DNA: TGCGCCAGCAGCCAAACATGGACTACTCAAGAGACCCAGTACTTC. Amino acids: CASSQTWTTQETQYF.

The CDR3 DNA follows: TGCGCCAGCAGCCACTCAGGGGGAGGTTATGGCTACACCTTC. Its protein product is CASSHSGGGYGYTF. This rearrangement joins TRBV4-1 to TRBJ1-2, with 7 bases lining up with TRBD1. Germline V gene sequence: CDR1 MGHRA, CDR2 YSYEKL. The CDR3 length is 14 residues. Trimming at V came to 3 bases and at J to 5 bases, leaving 6 bases not matched to a gene.

DNA of the CDR3: TGCAGATCTACCTCTGTTAGCACAGATACGCAGTATTTT. This sequence encodes CRSTSVSTDTQYF. The chain recombines TRBV29-1 with TRBJ2-3; no reliable D call. The germline V gene encodes CDR1 SQVTM and CDR2 ANQGSEA. This CDR3 spans 13 amino acids.

The chain recombines TRBV7-9 with TRBJ2-5; 11 positions agree with TRBD2. CDR3 length: 16 residues. Germline V gene data show CDR1 as SEHNR and CDR2 as FQNEAQ (reference sequence). V was clipped by 3 bases and J by 7 bases; unmatched bases: 10. The CDR3 reads CASSFTIGTSGGTQYF. The DNA of the CDR3 is TGTGCCAGCAGCTTTACCATTGGGACTAGCGGTGGGACCCAGTACTTC.

The chain joins TRBV5-1 to TRBJ2-1; 12 nucleotides line up with TRBD1. The ends lost 6 bases at V and 6 bases at J; junction bases unmatched: 7. Germline-derived CDR1 and CDR2 are SGHRS and YFSETQ. The CDR3 runs to 15 residues. The DNA of the CDR3 is TGCGCCAGCAACTCCCGGGACAGGGGGCCCAATGAGCAGTTCTTC. It codes for CASNSRDRGPNEQFF.

This clone is a singleton in its sample. The rearrangement joins TRBV11-3 to TRBJ1-1; D is possibly TRBD1 (5 bases). With 7 bases removed from V and 5 bases from J, the gap between germline ends came to 14 bases. CDR1 and CDR2 from the germline V gene are SGHNT and YENEEA. The CDR3 is 13 residues long. This CDR3 is CASKRGERTEAFF. The CDR3 DNA reads as TGTGCCAGCAAACGGGGGGAGAGGACTGAAGCTTTCTTT.

This rearrangement joins TRBV2 to TRBJ1-1; 7 positions agree with TRBD1. V was clipped by 6 bases and J by 4 bases; unmatched bases: 2. In germline, CDR1 is SNHLY, CDR2 FYNNEI. CDR3 length: 12 residues. CDR3 sequence (DNA): TGTGCCAGCAGCTCAGGGGGCACTGAAGCTTTCTTT. Translating it yields CASSSGGTEAFF.

The genes are TRBV2 and TRBJ2-5, with D possibly matching TRBD1 (5 bases). This CDR3 is 11 amino acids long. Between the trimmed V and J ends, which lost 1 base and 12 bases, there was a span of 9 bases. CDR1 is SNHLY and CDR2 is FYNNEI in the germline V gene. The chain's CDR3 is CASSEGQTEYF. CDR3 coding DNA: TGTGCCAGCAGTGAAGGTCAGACAGAGTACTTC.

As concerns this clone: Other DNA sequences of this sample code for an identical CDR3. This chain uses TRBV3-1 (or the pseudogene TRBV3-2) with TRBJ2-7; D is possibly TRBD2 (5 bases). This CDR3 has 13 amino acids. Germline CDR1 reads LGHDT; CDR2 reads YNNKEL (reference sequence). V was trimmed by 4 bases and J by 1 base, leaving 8 bases between them. CDR3 protein: CASSRRGSYEQYF. CDR3 bases: TGTGCCAGCAGCCGCCGGGGTTCCTACGAGCAGTACTTC.

On this clone: One junction end does not reproduce the germline sequence, and a read error may be involved. The CDR3 DNA reads TGTGCCAGCACTGAAACGAGGGATACGCAGTATTTT. Translation: CASTETRDTQYF. This chain joins TRBV6-1 and TRBJ2-3; D is unresolved. Germline lookup yields CDR1 MNHNS and CDR2 SASEGT. The CDR3 has 12 amino acids.

The chain employs TRBV5-1 and TRBJ2-1, with 11 bases identical to TRBD2. In germline, CDR1 is SGHRS, CDR2 YFSETQ. CDR3 size: 14 residues. J lost 6 bases, V lost 7 bases, and 6 bases had no gene match. Here the CDR3 DNA reads TGCGCCAGCCGGTTAGCGGGAGGGCCCAATGAGCAGTTCTTC. It yields the protein CASRLAGGPNEQFF.

V and J are TRBV5-4 and TRBJ2-2; 10 positions agree with TRBD2. The J segment lost 8 bases and the V segment lost 1 base, leaving 8 bases of the junction unmatched. CDR1 and CDR2 (germline): SGHNT, YYREEE (reference sequence). The CDR3 totals 16 residues. The CDR3 DNA sequence: TGTGCCAGCAGCTTGTCGCTAGCGGGAGTAACAGGGGAGCTGTTTTTT. Translated: CASSLSLAGVTGELFF.